Listed below are T cell receptor beta chains from one sample, sequenced in a study of blood T cell repertoires in COVID-19. Only in-frame clones appear in the TCRdb table, and some are missing; sequencing was by immunoSEQ multiplex PCR. The sample lists about 80,000 clones, approximately 79% occurring once. Material for sequencing was peripheral blood. These receptors were obtained from a man aged 70 or older with active or convalescent COVID-19. Both conserved end residues are part of each CDR3. D genes are given only for firm matches. The size field is filled for only some rows; it gives once, few, many or a size class.

abundance,d_gene,v_gene,j_gene,CDR3aa,CDR3nt
-,TRBD1,TRBV11-2,TRBJ2-7,CASPRRDSSYEQYF,TGTGCCAGCCCTCGCCGGGACAGCTCCTACGAGCAGTACTTC
-,-,TRBV21-1,TRBJ2-2,CASSKDQGAGTGELFF,TGTGCCAGCAGCAAAGATCAGGGGGCGGGCACCGGGGAGCTGTTTTTT
-,TRBD1,TRBV11-3,TRBJ2-7,CASSTRTGNSYEQYF,TGTGCCAGCAGCACCCGGACAGGGAACTCCTACGAGCAGTACTTC
-,TRBD2,TRBV10-2,TRBJ2-7,CATNSESGGSYEQYF,TGCGCCACAAACTCCGAGAGCGGGGGGTCCTACGAGCAGTACTTC
-,-,TRBV7-6,TRBJ1-2,CASSRNRDKNYGYTF,TGTGCCAGCAGCCGCAACCGGGACAAAAACTATGGCTACACCTTC
-,TRBD1,TRBV5-1,TRBJ2-7,CASSLSTGDRYEQYF,TGCGCCAGCAGCTTGAGTACAGGGGATAGGTACGAGCAGTACTTC
few,-,TRBV2,TRBJ1-6,CASGPNNNSPLHF,TGTGCCAGCGGGCCGAACAATAATTCACCCCTCCACTTT
-,-,TRBV7-2,TRBJ1-3,CASSPHRVAGNTIYF,TGTGCCAGCAGCCCCCACAGGGTCGCTGGAAACACCATATATTTT
-,-,TRBV6-5,TRBJ1-1,CASSYIQATEAFF,TGTGCCAGCAGTTACATACAGGCCACTGAAGCTTTCTTT
-,TRBD1,TRBV2,TRBJ1-5,CASSRTGAVQPQHF,TGTGCCAGCAGCCGAACAGGGGCGGTACAGCCCCAGCATTTT
once,-,TRBV12-3/TRBV12-4,TRBJ1-1,CASSFSNTEAFF,TGTGCCAGCAGTTTCTCGAACACTGAAGCTTTCTTT
few,TRBD1,TRBV6-1,TRBJ2-2,CASSAGTGDVMDTGELFF,TGTGCCAGCAGTGCCGGGACAGGGGACGTAATGGACACCGGGGAGCTGTTTTTT
-,-,TRBV19,TRBJ1-5,CASSTQKFNQPQHF,TGTGCCAGTAGTACACAGAAGTTCAATCAGCCCCAGCATTTT
-,TRBD2,TRBV13,TRBJ2-7,CASSPGGLAGNYEQYF,TGTGCCAGCAGCCCCGGGGGGCTAGCGGGGAACTACGAGCAGTACTTC
-,-,TRBV29-1,TRBJ1-1,CSVGHQGWNTEAFF,TGCAGCGTTGGACACCAGGGGTGGAACACTGAAGCTTTCTTT
-,TRBD2,TRBV12-3/TRBV12-4,TRBJ2-5,CASSLNGGETQYF,TGTGCCAGCAGTTTGAACGGGGGGGAGACCCAGTACTTC
few,-,TRBV12-3/TRBV12-4,TRBJ1-4,CASTLEVGEKLFF,TGTGCCAGCACATTGGAGGTCGGTGAAAAACTGTTTTTT
few,-,TRBV6-5,TRBJ1-1,CASIGVNTEAFF,TGTGCCAGCATAGGGGTGAACACTGAAGCTTTCTTT
once,-,TRBV5-1,TRBJ2-5,CASSSISGNPGAQYF,TGCGCCAGCAGCAGCATCTCCGGGAACCCGGGGGCCCAGTACTTC
-,-,TRBV6-5,TRBJ2-2,CASSWETSGTGELFF,TGTGCCAGCAGTTGGGAGACATCAGGCACCGGGGAGCTGTTTTTT
-,TRBD1,TRBV5-1,TRBJ2-3,CASSAGTGVGTDTQYF,TGCGCCAGCAGCGCCGGGACAGGGGTGGGGACAGATACGCAGTATTTT
few,-,TRBV14,TRBJ2-7,CASSQLTGNYEQYF,TGTGCCAGCAGCCAGTTGACAGGTAACTACGAGCAGTACTTC
-,TRBD1,TRBV3-1/TRBV3-2,TRBJ1-1,CASRSNRQGVLSVF,TGTGCCAGCAGGTCAAACCGACAGGGAGTGCTTTCGGTCTTT
-,TRBD2,TRBV24-1,TRBJ2-1,CATIGAGGLDEQFF,TGTGCCACCATCGGTGCGGGGGGGTTGGATGAGCAGTTCTTC
-,-,TRBV10-2,TRBJ1-1,CASKQGVGNTEAFF,TGCGCCAGCAAACAGGGTGTTGGGAACACTGAAGCTTTCTTT
-,-,TRBV15,TRBJ1-2,CATSETGYGYTF,TGCGCCACCAGCGAAACAGGGTATGGCTACACCTTC
few,-,TRBV14,TRBJ2-5,CASSQWTAETQYF,TGTGCCAGCAGCCAGTGGACAGCAGAGACCCAGTACTTC
-,-,TRBV5-4,TRBJ1-2,CASSLETDDGYTF,TGTGCCAGCAGCTTGGAGACTGACGATGGCTACACCTTC
-,-,TRBV30,TRBJ1-6,CAWRASGGSSYNSPLHF,TGTGCCTGGAGGGCTTCGGGGGGAAGCTCCTATAATTCACCCCTCCACTTT
-,-,TRBV3-1/TRBV3-2,TRBJ1-2,CASSQATSGFYGYTF,TGTGCCAGCAGCCAGGCAACGTCGGGGTTCTATGGCTACACCTTC
-,-,TRBV29-1,TRBJ1-1,CSVEPRLGAFF,TGCAGCGTTGAACCCCGTCTAGGAGCTTTCTTT
-,-,TRBV5-1,TRBJ1-3,CASSLSQVSGNTIYF,TGCGCCAGCAGCTTGAGCCAGGTCTCTGGAAACACCATATATTTT
few,-,TRBV10-3,TRBJ2-1,CAISDLQSSYNEQFF,TGTGCCATCAGTGACCTTCAGTCCTCCTACAATGAGCAGTTCTTC
once,TRBD1,TRBV19,TRBJ1-2,CASKPLSTGNYGYTF,TGTGCCAGTAAACCCCTCTCGACAGGGAACTATGGCTACACCTTC
-,-,TRBV11-1,TRBJ1-2,CASSLSQGSRGYTF,TGTGCCAGCAGCTTATCTCAGGGATCTCGTGGCTACACCTTC
medium-sized,TRBD1,TRBV6-5,TRBJ2-7,CASSNPRQGSYEQYF,TGTGCCAGCAGTAACCCTCGACAGGGCTCCTACGAGCAGTACTTC
-,TRBD1,TRBV28,TRBJ2-7,CASSPPTGQGVNYEQYF,TGTGCCAGCAGCCCGCCCACGGGACAGGGGGTTAACTACGAGCAGTACTTC
-,TRBD2,TRBV6-2/TRBV6-3,TRBJ2-3,CASSLAGGPGDTQYF,TGTGCCAGCAGTTTAGCGGGGGGACCGGGAGATACGCAGTATTTT
-,-,TRBV3-1/TRBV3-2,TRBJ2-2,CASSQERQPNSGELFF,TGTGCCAGCAGCCAAGAGAGACAGCCGAATTCCGGGGAGCTGTTTTTT
once,-,TRBV28,TRBJ1-1,CASNRENTEAFF,TGTGCCAGCAACAGGGAGAACACTGAAGCTTTCTTT
-,-,TRBV21-1,TRBJ2-3,CASREGGGSTDTQYF,TGTGCCAGCAGGGAAGGGGGGGGCAGCACAGATACGCAGTATTTT
-,-,TRBV28,TRBJ1-1,CASIRESFTEAFF,TGTGCCAGCATCCGGGAATCCTTCACTGAAGCTTTCTTT
-,-,TRBV6-5,TRBJ2-7,CASRYGQNYEQYF,TGTGCCAGCAGGTACGGGCAGAACTACGAGCAGTACTTC
-,-,TRBV11-2,TRBJ1-4,CASSLPGGGKLFF,TGTGCCAGCAGCTTACCCGGCGGGGGGAAACTGTTTTTT
-,-,TRBV19,TRBJ1-1,CASSVTGNTEAFF,TGTGCCAGTAGTGTCACAGGGAACACTGAAGCTTTCTTT
-,-,TRBV30,TRBJ2-7,CAWSVPGITYEQYF,TGTGCCTGGAGTGTACCAGGGATTACCTACGAGCAGTACTTC
once,-,TRBV11-3,TRBJ2-3,CASSLVWAGDTQYF,TGTGCCAGCAGCTTAGTGTGGGCCGGAGATACGCAGTATTTT
once,-,TRBV5-4,TRBJ1-2,CASSIQENGHYGYTF,TGTGCCAGCAGCATACAGGAAAATGGGCACTATGGCTACACCTTC
-,-,TRBV7-9,TRBJ1-5,CASSLQGQPQHF,TGTGCCAGCAGCTTACAGGGACAGCCCCAGCATTTT
-,TRBD1,TRBV6-1,TRBJ1-4,CASSEIGGTNEKLFF,TGTGCCAGCAGTGAAATAGGGGGCACTAATGAAAAACTGTTTTTT
-,TRBD1,TRBV24-1,TRBJ1-5,CAFRSATGTGAPHQPQHF,TGTGCCTTCCGATCGGCCACCGGGACAGGGGCTCCTCATCAGCCCCAGCATTTT
once,-,TRBV27,TRBJ2-5,CASRREAGGEKTQYF,TGTGCCAGCAGACGGGAGGCAGGGGGCGAAAAGACCCAGTACTTC
-,-,TRBV7-9,TRBJ1-1,CASSFQAERVWAFF,TGTGCCAGCAGCTTCCAAGCGGAGAGGGTATGGGCTTTCTTT
few,-,TRBV5-1,TRBJ2-3,CASSRLRDTDTQYF,TGCGCCAGCAGCAGACTCCGGGACACAGATACGCAGTATTTT
-,TRBD2,TRBV28,TRBJ2-6,CASSYTSGLSGANVLTF,TGTGCCAGCAGTTACACTAGCGGTCTCTCTGGGGCCAACGTCCTGACTTTC